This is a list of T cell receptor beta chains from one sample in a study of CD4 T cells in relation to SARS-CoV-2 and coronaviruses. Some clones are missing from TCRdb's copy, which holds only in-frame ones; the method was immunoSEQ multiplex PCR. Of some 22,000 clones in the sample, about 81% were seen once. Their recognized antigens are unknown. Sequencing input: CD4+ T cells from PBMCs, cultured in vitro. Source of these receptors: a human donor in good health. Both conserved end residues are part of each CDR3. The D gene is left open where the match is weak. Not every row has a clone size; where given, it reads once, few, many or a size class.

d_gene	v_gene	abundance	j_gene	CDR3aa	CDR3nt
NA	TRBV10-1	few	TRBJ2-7	CASSVGSPYEQYF	TGCGCCAGCAGTGTCGGGAGCCCCTACGAGCAGTACTTC
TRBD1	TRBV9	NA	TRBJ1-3	CASSARGPTGNTIYF	TGTGCCAGCAGCGCCAGGGGGCCCACTGGAAACACCATATATTTT
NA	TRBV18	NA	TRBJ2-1	CASSPALANEQFF	TGTGCCAGCTCACCAGCCCTAGCTAATGAGCAGTTCTTC
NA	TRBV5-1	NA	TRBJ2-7	CASSLGGSQYEQYF	TGCGCCAGCAGCTTGGGCGGCAGTCAGTACGAGCAGTACTTC
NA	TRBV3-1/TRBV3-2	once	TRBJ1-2	CASSQDVGGRYGYTF	TGTGCCAGCAGCCAAGATGTGGGGGGCAGGTATGGCTACACCTTC
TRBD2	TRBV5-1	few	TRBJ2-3	CASSLRGSSTDTQYF	TGCGCCAGCAGCTTGCGCGGGAGTAGCACAGATACGCAGTATTTT
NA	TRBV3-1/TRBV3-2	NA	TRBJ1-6	CASSRLDSHNSPLHF	TGTGCCAGCAGCCGTCTGGACAGTCATAATTCACCCCTCCACTTT
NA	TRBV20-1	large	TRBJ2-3	CSARSSDTQYF	TGCAGTGCTAGGTCTTCAGATACGCAGTATTTT
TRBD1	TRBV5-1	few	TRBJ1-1	CASSLARQGSMNTEAFF	TGCGCCAGCAGCTTGGCTCGACAGGGTTCCATGAACACTGAAGCTTTCTTT
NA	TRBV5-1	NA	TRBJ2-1	CASSLSDNEQFF	TGCGCCAGCAGCCTTTCCGACAATGAGCAGTTCTTC
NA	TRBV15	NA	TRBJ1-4	CATRGGGMGEKLFF	TGTGCCACCAGAGGCGGGGGCATGGGTGAAAAACTGTTTTTT
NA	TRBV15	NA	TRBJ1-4	CATSRDPREKLFF	TGTGCCACCAGCAGGGACCCACGGGAAAAACTGTTTTTT
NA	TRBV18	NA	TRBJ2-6	CASSPPTGSSGANVLTF	TGTGCCAGCTCACCACCTACAGGGAGCTCTGGGGCCAACGTCCTGACTTTC
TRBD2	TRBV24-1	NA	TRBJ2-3	CATSAGTSGYTDTQYF	TGTGCCACCAGTGCGGGGACTAGCGGGTACACAGATACGCAGTATTTT
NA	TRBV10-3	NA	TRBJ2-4	CAISQGEASFNIQYF	TGTGCCATCAGCCAAGGGGAGGCTAGCTTTAACATTCAGTACTTC
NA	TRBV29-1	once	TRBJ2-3	CTIMDGDYTDTQYF	TGCACCATAATGGACGGCGACTACACAGATACGCAGTATTTT
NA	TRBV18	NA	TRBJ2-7	CASSPGGYEQYF	TGTGCCAGCTCACCGGGGGGCTACGAGCAGTACTTC
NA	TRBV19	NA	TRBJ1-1	CASSIGPRMMNTEAFF	TGTGCCAGTAGTATAGGACCGCGCATGATGAACACTGAAGCTTTCTTT
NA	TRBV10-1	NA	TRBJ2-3	CASTPQGKTDTQYF	TGCGCCAGCACCCCACAGGGTAAAACAGATACGCAGTATTTT
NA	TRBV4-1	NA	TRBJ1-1	CASSQHRDGTEAFF	TGCGCCAGCAGCCAACACAGGGATGGTACTGAAGCTTTCTTT
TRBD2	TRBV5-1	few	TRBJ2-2	CASGLGLAGETGELFF	TGCGCCAGCGGGTTAGGACTAGCGGGTGAGACCGGGGAGCTGTTTTTT
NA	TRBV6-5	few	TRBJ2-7	CASRRDGGRSYEQYF	TGTGCCAGCAGGCGGGACGGCGGACGGTCCTACGAGCAGTACTTC
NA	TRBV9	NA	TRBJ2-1	CASSVGSGSVSYNEQFF	TGTGCCAGCAGCGTAGGGAGTGGGAGTGTCTCCTACAATGAGCAGTTCTTC
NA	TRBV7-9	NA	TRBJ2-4	CASSSVNIQYF	TGTGCCAGCAGCTCCGTTAACATTCAGTACTTC
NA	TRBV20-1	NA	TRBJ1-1	CKSTEAFF	TGCAAGAGCACTGAAGCTTTCTTT
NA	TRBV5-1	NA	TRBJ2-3	CASSLGNSPTDTQYF	TGCGCCAGCAGCCTAGGAAATAGCCCGACAGATACGCAGTATTTT
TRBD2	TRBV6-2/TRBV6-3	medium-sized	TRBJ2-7	CASSYPRSRTSAYEQYF	TGTGCCAGCAGTTACCCCCGTTCTCGGACTAGCGCCTACGAGCAGTACTTC
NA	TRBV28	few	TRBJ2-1	CASRLTKNNEQFF	TGTGCCAGCAGGCTAACTAAAAACAATGAGCAGTTCTTC
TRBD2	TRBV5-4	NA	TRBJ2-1	CASSGMTSGKTGEQFF	TGTGCCAGCAGCGGGATGACTAGCGGGAAGACGGGTGAGCAGTTCTTC
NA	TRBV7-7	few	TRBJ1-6	CASGGGTLNSPLHF	TGTGCCAGCGGGGGCGGGACCCTGAATTCACCCCTCCACTTT
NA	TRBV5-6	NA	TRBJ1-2	CASSPGRSGRYGYTF	TGTGCCAGCAGCCCGGGTAGAAGCGGAAGATATGGCTACACCTTC
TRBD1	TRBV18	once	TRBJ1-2	CASSPQGTDGYTF	TGTGCCAGCTCACCACAGGGGACAGATGGCTACACCTTC
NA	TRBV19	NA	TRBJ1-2	CASSLLTDYYGYTF	TGTGCCAGTAGTTTACTTACAGACTACTATGGCTACACCTTC
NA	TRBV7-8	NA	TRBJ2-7	CASSLVLGVTTYEQYF	TGTGCCAGCAGCTTAGTGCTCGGGGTGACCACCTACGAGCAGTACTTC
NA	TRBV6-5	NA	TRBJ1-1	CASSRGQPNTEAFF	TGTGCCAGCAGCCGAGGACAACCGAACACTGAAGCTTTCTTT
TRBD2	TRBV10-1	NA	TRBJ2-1	CASSGELAGRQFF	TGCGCCAGCAGTGGTGAACTAGCGGGGAGACAGTTCTTC
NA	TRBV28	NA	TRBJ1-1	CASSPPAKGRAFF	TGTGCCAGCAGTCCCCCCGCCAAAGGTAGAGCTTTCTTT